This entry describes one T cell receptor (beta chain). This clone was picked up a small number of times. Its antigen remains undetermined. Per-base quality was not reported, and no clone a single base away is much larger than it. This specimen belongs to a study of cytomegalovirus exposure and HLA in healthy donors (dated by TCRdb to about 2017). Describing the broader study: In an earlier analysis of some 610 of the donors, under 300 Gb of sequence data and about 110 million unique TCR beta sequences from about 179 million T cells were reported. Four to six DR-DQ haplotypes were handled as single units for association and clustering, since linkage in the cohort was strong. The number of typed donors differed by locus: about 620-640 for A, B, C, DRB1 and DQB1; 500 to 550 for DQA1; 606 for DPA1; and around 450 for DPB1. Every repertoire in the discovery cohort had been generated on one and the same sequencing platform. Both class I and class II loci were covered by HLA typing, at four-digit resolution. The later analysis used no new phenotypic data to find candidate immune exposures, relying instead on TCR beta sequences and their occurrence across donors. An earlier analysis of 587 of the donors used high-throughput TCR beta sequencing to judge whether each TCR beta V gene segment behaved as functional or pseudogenic. The aim of the study was to test whether cataloging public T cell receptors could identify signatures of past pathogen exposure. Alongside the repertoire data, information on donor age, sex, ethnicity and CMV serostatus was compiled. A later genetic analysis took genome-wide SNP genotypes for about 55% of the roughly 700 donors and used that subset as a discovery cohort. Among 398 genotyped donors of the cohort, an average of approximately 240,000 unique TCR beta nucleotide sequences was sequenced per donor, of which about 19% were non-productive. To predict cytomegalovirus infection status, the study combined high-throughput TCR immunosequencing, statistical association of individual TCRs with disease status, and machine learning. An early release that covered more than 550 HLA-typed donors contained 300 to 350 gigabases of sequencing data and around 85 million unique TCR sequences. The T cell repertoires of under 750 subjects were profiled by immunosequencing and related to cytomegalovirus serostatus. In addition to the first cohort of about 650 subjects, a separate validation cohort of over 90 different subjects was used. The genetic ancestry cluster associated with self-reported Caucasian donors included 80% to 90% of the roughly 390 genotyped donors. A later analysis re-examined previously published TCR beta repertoires from 600 to 700 donors and added high-resolution HLA genotyping to investigate patterns of TCR occurrence. Paper-wide results and their limitations: In a later analysis, HLA-associated TCR beta chains were found to be more clonally expanded and to have lower generation probabilities than equally common non-associated chains. In a later analysis, several top co-occurrence clusters were reported to appear linked to parvovirus B19, influenza, CMV and Epstein-Barr virus. The authors suggested that the approach could potentially be extended to other disease states and immunological phenotypes. A further reported finding was that TCR beta sequences accurately predicted the HLA-A and HLA-B alleles for most subjects in the first cohort. A later analysis found that TCR association rates varied across HLA loci, with DRB1 alleles showing the most associated TCRs and HLA-C alleles the fewest. Only TCR beta chains were sequenced in this cohort, and the absence of alpha or paired-chain data limited detectable features. Most TCR sequences were seen in very few donors, while some public TCRs were found in many individuals. According to a later analysis, most CMV-associated TCR beta chains appeared to be HLA-restricted, and the HLA associations seemed to be driven largely by CMV exposure. A later analysis associated 17,000 or so TCR beta sequences with specific HLA alleles at a false discovery rate of 0.05. The study listed 150 to 200 TCR beta chains as associated with cytomegalovirus. Assigning TCR associations to individual alleles was difficult when HLA alleles, especially DR and DQ, strongly co-occurred. In a later genetic analysis, a missense DCLRE1C variant was associated with V-gene and J-gene trimming of TCR beta chains, and the association was replicated in an independent cohort. Compared with the roughly 700-donor mean, donors in an Asian-associated ancestry cluster had fewer N-insertions in productive TCRs, according to a later genetic analysis. Correlated functional status among segregating V segments might be attributable to linkage disequilibrium, but an unknown experimental factor could not be ruled out. The earlier analysis of a few hundred of the donors excluded roughly 16 rarely observed V segments, including chromosome 9 orphons, because counts were too low. In vitro tests confirmed that a few of the cytomegalovirus-associated TCR beta chains recognize cytomegalovirus antigens. Cytomegalovirus status was reported to be diagnosed by the classifier with high specificity and sensitivity in both the original and validation cohorts. The 87-base-pair reads could not distinguish some IMGT-functional V segments, including TRBV6-2 and TRBV6-3, so those segments were excluded. In an earlier analysis of roughly 500 of the donors, most TCR beta V segments appeared in productive rearrangements about 87% or about 30% of the time, broadly matching IMGT annotations. The sequencing pipeline was judged likely to have produced a cluster of highly shared sequence variants as a technical artifact. Sequencing depth was assumed to be roughly uniform across donors in the presence/absence analyses, though that assumption may not hold. The only immune exposure information available for the cohort was CMV serostatus. Because some donors lacked HLA typing at each locus, the association tests relied only on the typed subset.

The cohort consisted of some 670 healthy bone marrow donors. At the time of sampling, every cohort member was nominally healthy, though immune exposures that went unrecorded were likely present. The donor was CMV seronegative and was included in the group of about 350 seronegative cohort members. A peripheral blood sample was provided by each donor, and peripheral blood mononuclear cells were used for TCR beta sequencing. Genomic DNA was extracted from the blood cell samples with the Qiagen DNeasy Blood Extraction Kit. From the germline V gene, CDR1 is SGHTA and CDR2 is FQGTGA. Relative to germline, V is 4 bases shorter and J is 5 bases shorter, with 8 bases between their ends. Including the terminal cysteine and phenylalanine, the CDR3 comprises 12 residues. Only the CDR3 DNA is retained, 36 bases long and in frame from the first base. The library came from the immunoSEQ multiplex PCR assay. For the multiplex PCR, a mixture combining 60 forward primers for TCR Vbeta segments and 13 reverse primers for TCR Jbeta segments was used. A multiplex PCR assay on genomic DNA amplified the CDR3 region of rearranged TCR beta genes. The amplified TCR beta libraries were sequenced on the Illumina HiSeq System as 87-base-pair reads. Concerning the study's data processing: Across the roughly 700 repertoires, a later analysis counted around 80 million unique TCR beta chains, some 11 million of which were shared by at least two donors. Raw reads were error-corrected and collapsed into unique sequences with a nearest-neighbor algorithm that merged closely related sequences to remove PCR and sequencing errors. Alignment of CDR3 sequences to IMGT reference sequences was used to assign V, D and J gene segments. For a sequence to be retained, a match of at least six nucleotides to both a V gene segment and a J gene segment was required. Rearrangements were called productive when the CDR3 lacked stop codons and stayed in frame with V and J; all others were non-productive. Following IMGT convention, CDR3 was defined as the stretch from the second conserved V-encoded cysteine up to the conserved J-encoded phenylalanine. In an earlier analysis of more than 550 of the donors, sequences lacking an unambiguous match to a single V gene segment were excluded. In an earlier analysis of more than 500 of the donors, a V segment was called functional when productive rearrangements were above 56.7%, and segregating when the standard deviation between donors exceeded 5%. To diagnose cytomegalovirus status from the catalog of TCR beta chain sequences, a statistical classification framework was built. V and J gene assignment, in a later analysis, came from comparing TCR nucleotide sequences with IMGT/GENE-DB human TR gene sequences. Using the TCRdist pipeline, a later analysis assigned CDR3 sequences along with most-parsimonious VDJ recombination scenarios. In a later analysis, each TCR beta chain was defined by its CDR3 amino acid sequence together with its V-gene family, and reads without a unique V-gene family were excluded. A later analysis removed several hundred highly shared, low-generation-probability nucleotide sequences to deal with suspected cross-contamination and a sequencing artifact. In a later analysis, a clonal expansion index was calculated for each public chain from normalized within-repertoire ranks of inferred template counts. In a later analysis, generation probabilities were computed with a VDJ recombination model fitted to out-of-frame rearrangements, and the resulting probabilities were checked against IGoR. A later analysis scored TCR-TCR, TCR-HLA and TCR-CMV co-occurrence with hypergeometric tests, applying a repertoire-size bias correction to TCR pairs. False discovery rates were estimated in a later analysis by permuting HLA or CMV assignments 20 times. In a later analysis, co-occurring TCRs were grouped using DBSCAN, and TCRdist sequence similarity was added for clustering within HLA-allele-positive subsets. Repertoires with fewer than 30,000 or more than 120,000 public chains were left out of co-occurrence clustering, as were a handful of repertoires with anomalous nucleotide sharing. TCRdb limited this immuneACCESS table to in-frame rearrangements with V and J called. A share of clones is missing; checked studies link under half to unresolved V genes, and the rest is unexplained. V, J and clone size reflect that table, while D and trimming were determined from the DNA. This sample lists about 120,000 clones; around 72% were detected once. Jointly, the top ten make up approximately 3.5% of the sample.

This TCR was recovered from a man between 25 and 39 years old in good health and CMV-seronegative. The chain is made from TRBV7-3 and TRBJ2-5; TRBD2 is perhaps the D gene, given 6 matching bases. Sequencing input: PBMCs. The base sequence is TGTGCCAGCAGCTCCGGAGGGGAGACCCAGTACTTC. This sequence encodes CASSSGGETQYF. With the rest looked up from the reference TRBV7-3 and TRBJ2-5 genes rather than sequenced, the full variable domain is GAGVSQTPSNKVTEKGKYVELRCDPISGHTALYWYRQSLGQGPEFLIYFQGTGAADDSGLPNDRFFAVRPEGSVSTLKIQRTERGDSAVYLCASSSGGETQYFGPGTRLLVL.